The 20 T cell receptor beta chains given below trace back to one sample, sequenced in a study of blood T cell repertoires in COVID-19. Assay: immunoSEQ multiplex PCR; the TCRdb copy retains only in-frame clones and omits some. The sample yields approximately 110,000 clones, more than 70% seen once. Input material: peripheral blood. These receptors all come from a human donor in a cohort sampled during active COVID-19.

A single count supports this clone. This chain connects TRBV3-1 (or the pseudogene TRBV3-2) to TRBJ1-1; TRBD1 matches 11 bases. This CDR3 region has 15 residues. Per germline, CDR1 LGHDT and CDR2 YNNKEL (reference sequence). With V trimmed by 4 bases and J by 3 bases, 4 bases remained unmatched. The CDR3 here is CASSPGTGGYTEAFF. CDR3 sequence (DNA): TGTGCCAGCAGCCCCGGGACAGGGGGTTACACTGAAGCTTTCTTT.

The chain carries TRBV5-1 and TRBJ2-5, with 8 bases that match TRBD2. V trimming: 2 bases; J trimming: 5 bases; junction bases outside the gene matches: 11. Germline loops: CDR1 SGHRS, CDR2 YFSETQ. This CDR3 has 16 residues. CDR3 nucleotides: TGCGCCAGCAGCTTCACTAGCGGCCCCTTGGGGGAGACCCAGTACTTC. The encoded protein is CASSFTSGPLGETQYF.

This clone came up once. The CDR3 is CATSSGEGTGLSYEQYF. CDR3 bases: TGTGCCACCAGCTCAGGCGAAGGGACAGGACTCTCCTACGAGCAGTACTTC. The rearrangement links TRBV15 to TRBJ2-7; 8 bases map to TRBD1. Trimming removed 5 bases from V and 0 bases from J; junction bases left unmatched: 12. CDR3 length: 17 residues. In germline, CDR1 is LNHNV, CDR2 YYDKDF (reference sequence).

The chain carries TRBV5-1 and TRBJ2-5, with 7 bases lining up with TRBD1. The CDR3 extends over 13 amino acids. Per germline, CDR1 SGHRS and CDR2 YFSETQ. Trimming took 5 bases from V and 3 from J; bases not matched to a gene: 4. DNA of the CDR3: TGCGCCAGCAGGGCCGGGACAGAAGAGACCCAGTACTTC. Translation: CASRAGTEETQYF.

V gene TRBV7-9 combines with J gene TRBJ2-7, with D perhaps TRBD1 (6 bases). The CDR3 runs 16 residues. With 4 bases removed from V and 6 bases from J, the gap between germline ends came to 22 bases. Looked up from germline, CDR1 is SEHNR and CDR2 is FQNEAQ (reference sequence). The DNA of the CDR3 is TGTGCCAGCAGCTCCCCTTCCACAGGGAGTAGAGGCGAGCAGTACTTC. Translating it yields CASSSPSTGSRGEQYF. The full variable domain, in which reference TRBV7-9 and TRBJ2-7 provide the parts outside the CDR3, is DTGVSQNPRHKITKRGQNVTFRCDPISEHNRLYWYRQTLGQGPEFLTYFQNEAQLEKSRLLSDRFSAERPKGSFSTLEIQRTEQGDSAMYLCASSSPSTGSRGEQYFGPGTRLTVT.

This rearrangement joins TRBV28 to TRBJ2-3; 9 nucleotides agree with TRBD1. J was trimmed by 2 bases and V by 8 bases; bases with no gene match: 17. Germline V gene lookup returns CDR1 MDHEN and CDR2 SYDVKM. This CDR3 contains 18 residues. The CDR3 reads CASPPGQGPVPPTDTQYF. The CDR3 DNA follows: TGTGCCAGCCCCCCGGGACAGGGCCCTGTTCCCCCCACAGATACGCAGTATTTT. Full variable domain (missing parts from reference TRBV28 and TRBJ2-3): DVKVTQSSRYLVKRTGEKVFLECVQDMDHENMFWYRQDPGLGLRLIYFSYDVKMKEKGDIPEGYSVSREKKERFSLILESASTNQTSMYLCASPPGQGPVPPTDTQYFGPGTRLTVL.

V gene TRBV30 combines with J gene TRBJ2-3; 8 bases are a match to TRBD2. With V trimmed by 5 bases and J by 3 bases, 10 bases remained unmatched. The CDR3 length is 15 residues. Germline CDR1 GTSNPN, CDR2 SVGIG (reference sequence). CDR3 amino acids: CAWGIAGSGTDTQYF. CDR3 coding DNA: TGTGCCTGGGGCATAGCGGGATCTGGGACAGATACGCAGTATTTT.

This sequence joins TRBV9 and TRBJ2-1; 8 bases are a match to TRBD2. CDR1 SGDLS and CDR2 YYNGEE come from the germline V gene. The CDR3 loop spans 15 amino acids. V was pared by 4 bases and J by 5 bases, with 8 bases of the junction left unmatched. The CDR3 DNA reads TGTGCCAGCAGCATTAGCGGGATTAAGAACAATGAGCAGTTCTTC. Translated, it gives CASSISGIKNNEQFF.

In its sample, this clone was seen once. J is TRBJ1-3 and V is TRBV13; 9 nucleotides align to TRBD1. After removal of 5 bases from V and 7 bases from J, the junction contained 9 bases not matched to a gene. Germline V gives CDR1 PRHDT, CDR2 FYEKMQ (reference sequence). This CDR3 contains 15 residues. The CDR3 is CASSPRDRVRNTIYF. The CDR3 DNA sequence: TGTGCCAGCAGCCCCCGGGACAGGGTCCGGAACACCATATATTTT.

The chain combines TRBV2 with TRBJ1-4, with TRBD1 matching over 7 bases. The V gene end was trimmed by 6 bases and the J gene end by 8 bases; junction bases not matched to a gene: 9. CDR3 length: 14 residues. Per the germline V gene, CDR1 is SNHLY and CDR2 is FYNNEI. This chain's CDR3 is CASRARDRAEKLFF. The CDR3 DNA follows: TGTGCCAGCAGGGCTCGGGACAGAGCCGAAAAACTGTTTTTT.

The rearrangement joins TRBV6-6 to TRBJ2-7; TRBD2 matches at 7 bases. The CDR3 runs 13 residues. V lost 8 bases, J lost 1 base, and 5 bases stayed unmatched. Germline CDR1 is MNHNY and CDR2 is SVGAGI (reference sequence). CDR3 nucleotide sequence: TGTGCCAGCGGGATTAGCGGGTCCTACGAGCAGTACTTC. Its translation: CASGISGSYEQYF.

The rearrangement joins TRBV28 to TRBJ2-7; D is ambiguous. Germline-derived CDR1 and CDR2 are MDHEN and SYDVKM. This CDR3 comprises 12 residues. Trimming took off 5 bases at V and 7 bases at J, with 12 bases between the two ends. The CDR3 loop reads CASSPGRREQYF. CDR3 coding DNA: TGTGCCAGCAGTCCAGGTCGTCGTGAGCAGTACTTC.

The V and J genes are TRBV7-9 and TRBJ1-2, with 7 bases identical to TRBD1. V shed 1 base, J shed 7 bases, and the junction held 6 bases outside the gene matches. CDR1 and CDR2 from the germline V gene are SEHNR and FQNEAQ (reference sequence). The CDR3 totals 14 residues. CDR3 bases: TGTGCCAGCAGCTTAGGATCAGGGGGATCTGGCTACACCTTC. Translating gives CASSLGSGGSGYTF.

The rearrangement joins TRBV5-4 to TRBJ1-5; D might be TRBD1 (6 bases). This CDR3 has 14 residues. Germline V gene data show CDR1 as SGHNT and CDR2 as YYREEE (reference sequence). V dropped 0 bases and J dropped 4 bases, with 8 bases sitting between them. CDR3 sequence reads: CASSLDRANQPQHF. The CDR3 DNA sequence: TGTGCCAGCAGCTTGGACAGGGCTAATCAGCCCCAGCATTTT.

The CDR3 DNA reads TGTGCCAGCAGCTTAAGACCGGGACTCAACACTGAAGCTTTCTTT. It is translated as CASSLRPGLNTEAFF. The rearrangement joins TRBV11-2 to TRBJ1-1, with a weak D call TRBD1 (5 bases). Germline loops: CDR1 SGHAT, CDR2 FQNNGV. V was trimmed by 2 bases and J by 2 bases, leaving 12 bases between them. This CDR3 is 15 amino acids long.

V and J are TRBV7-2 and TRBJ2-3; 9 nucleotides agree with TRBD1. The V gene end was trimmed by 5 bases and the J gene end by 3 bases; junction bases not matched to a gene: 9. Germline lookup yields CDR1 SGHTA and CDR2 FQGNSA. The CDR3 sequence is 16 residues long. This CDR3 is CASSLGTGIGTDTQYF. In DNA, the CDR3 is TGTGCCAGCAGCCTCGGGACAGGGATCGGAACAGATACGCAGTATTTT.

Here the CDR3 DNA reads TGTGCCAGCAGTTTATCGTTCGGGACCAAGACGACAGGGGGGAGGCATACGCAGTATTTT. Protein sequence: CASSLSFGTKTTGGRHTQYF. The chain combines TRBV27 with TRBJ2-3; 9 nucleotides match TRBD1. Germline values: CDR1 MNHEY, CDR2 SMNVEV (reference sequence). J gave up 7 bases and V 0 bases, and 20 bases lay outside the gene matches. CDR3 length equals 20 residues.

The gene calls are TRBV25-1 and TRBJ2-3; D perhaps matches TRBD2 (6 bases). The CDR3 is 13 amino acids. CDR1 is MGHDK, CDR2 SYGVNS, per germline. Trimming stripped 10 bases from V and 1 base from J, with 12 bases between. The CDR3 sequence is CATGWGGTDTQYF. CDR3 in DNA: TGTGCCACGGGGTGGGGGGGCACAGATACGCAGTATTTT.

The rearrangement links TRBV30 to TRBJ2-7, with D possibly TRBD1 on 6 matching bases. Germline V CDR1 and CDR2: GTSNPN, SVGIG (reference sequence). The CDR3 runs to 14 residues. V lost 1 base to trimming and J lost 3 bases, with 13 bases between them. DNA of the CDR3: TGTGCCTGGAGTGCTGACAGGCCCATCTACGAGCAGTACTTC. Its translation is CAWSADRPIYEQYF.

The chain combines TRBV28 with TRBJ1-1; D is unresolved. CDR1 and CDR2 from the germline V gene are MDHEN and SYDVKM. Trimming took off 2 bases at V and 7 bases at J, with 5 bases between the two ends. There are 11 residues in the CDR3. The DNA of the CDR3 is TGTGCCAGCAGTTTAATGAGTGAAGCTTTCTTT. Its translation is CASSLMSEAFF.